This T cell receptor (beta chain) was documented in a study of blood T cell repertoires in COVID-19. Trimming left V 7 bases short and J 2 bases short, with 15 bases between. The CDR3 covers 15 residues. Germline CDR1 MNHEY, CDR2 SVGEGT. Sequencing used immunoSEQ multiplex PCR; TCRdb keeps in-frame clones, though not all of them. The sample has about 380,000 clones; 81% are singletons. Sequencing used peripheral blood. The source of this sequence is a human donor with acute or convalescent COVID-19. The donor label of this sample is uncertain. The chain is built from TRBV6-2 or TRBV6-3 and TRBJ1-5; D possibly corresponds to TRBD1 (5 bases). The CDR3, as DNA: TGTGCCAGCAACCCCTGGGGGGTTGGCAATCAGCCCCAGCATTTT. Protein product: CASNPWGVGNQPQHF.